Following are 11 T cell receptor beta chains from one sample sequenced in a study of control samples from healthy donors and cancer patients. Here immunoSEQ multiplex PCR was the method, and the copy in TCRdb shows in-frame clones only, minus some. The data contain approximately 220,000 clones, just under 95% of them seen just once; the ten biggest clones take up roughly 1.6%. The source material was blood. These TCRs come from a man aged 45 to 65 in good health.

The rearrangement uses TRBV6-5 and TRBJ1-2, with no clear D. Between the trimmed V and J ends, which lost 2 bases and 6 bases, there was a span of 10 bases. The CDR3 runs to 13 residues. Germline V lookup: CDR1 MNHEY, CDR2 SVGAGI. CDR3: CASSYRALHGYTF. The DNA for the CDR3 is TGTGCCAGCAGTTACAGGGCCCTACATGGCTACACCTTC.

This clone has more than one count but fewer than ten. The chain has TRBV30 and TRBJ2-7, with 7 bases lining up with TRBD1. The CDR3 is 13 residues long. With 8 bases clipped from V and 3 bases from J, the junction kept 10 bases outside the gene matches. CDR1 is GTSNPN, CDR2 SVGIG, per germline (reference sequence). The CDR3 region has the DNA TGTGCCCGAACCCGACAGGGTGACTACGAGCAGTACTTC. This encodes CARTRQGDYEQYF. The complete variable domain, with remaining parts taken from reference TRBV30 and TRBJ2-7, reads SQTIHQWPATLVQPVGSPLSLECTVEGTSNPNLYWYRQAAGRGLQLLFYSVGIGQISSEVPQNLSASRPQDRQFILSSKKLLLSDSGFYLCARTRQGDYEQYFGPGTRLTVT.

Written as DNA, the CDR3 is TGTGCCAGCAGCTCTATCGGGACAGGGGTTACTGAAGCTTTCTTT. Protein: CASSSIGTGVTEAFF. The chain couples TRBV27 to TRBJ1-1; 10 bases match TRBD1. Germline CDR1 reads MNHEY; CDR2 reads SMNVEV (reference sequence). This CDR3 has 15 residues. J was trimmed by 5 bases and V by 6 bases; bases with no gene match: 9.

The V and J genes are TRBV27 and TRBJ1-2, with TRBD1 identical over 7 bases. Trimming cost V 5 bases and J 8 bases; bases outside gene matches: 8. The CDR3 has 13 amino acids. CDR1 and CDR2 (germline): MNHEY, SMNVEV (reference sequence). CDR3 coding DNA: TGTGCCAGCAGTCTCGACAGGGATCGGGGCTACACCTTC. It is translated as CASSLDRDRGYTF.

This chain uses TRBV2 with TRBJ2-2; D is unresolved. This CDR3 is built from 14 residues. Germline lookup yields CDR1 SNHLY and CDR2 FYNNEI. The germline V and J ends were trimmed by 8 bases and 2 bases, with 12 bases remaining between them. CDR3 coding DNA: TGTGCCAGCGGGGTCCAGAGAAACACCGGGGAGCTGTTTTTT. This encodes CASGVQRNTGELFF.

DNA of the CDR3: TGTGCCAGTTCCAGTACCATGAACACTGAAGCTTTCTTT. Its protein is CASSSTMNTEAFF. The V call is TRBV19, the J call TRBJ1-1; no firm D call. The germline gives CDR1 LNHDA, CDR2 SQIVND (reference sequence). The CDR3 totals 13 residues. V was shortened by 8 bases and J by 0 bases, with 10 bases between the two germline ends. The full variable domain, rest sourced from reference TRBV19 and TRBJ1-1, is DGGITQSPKYLFRKEGQNVTLSCEQNLNHDAMYWYRQDPGQGLRLIYYSQIVNDFQKGDIAEGYSVSREKKESFPLTVTSAQKNPTAFYLCASSSTMNTEAFFGQGTRLTVV.

The chain combines TRBV18 with TRBJ1-1; D is possibly TRBD1 (6 bases). Trimming cost V 3 bases and J 0 bases, with 14 bases left between them. CDR1 is KGHSH and CDR2 is LQKENI in the germline V gene. The CDR3 extends over 16 amino acids. This CDR3 is CASSPEQGPLNTEAFF. CDR3 bases: TGTGCCAGCTCACCTGAACAGGGCCCTTTGAACACTGAAGCTTTCTTT.

J is TRBJ1-1 and V is TRBV5-1, with D perhaps TRBD1 (6 bases). V was shortened by 2 bases and J by 3 bases, with 23 bases between the two germline ends. The CDR3 extends over 18 amino acids. The V gene's germline CDR1 is SGHRS and CDR2 YFSETQ. CDR3 protein: CASSFGLKGGGGYTEAFF. The CDR3, as DNA: TGCGCCAGCAGCTTTGGCCTCAAGGGGGGCGGGGGTTACACTGAAGCTTTCTTT.

The V and J genes are TRBV10-3 and TRBJ2-2, with 11 bases identical to TRBD2. This CDR3 comprises 15 residues. Germline trimming cut 3 bases from V and 6 bases from J; bases unmatched to any gene: 3. Looked up from germline, CDR1 is ENHRY and CDR2 is SYGVKD. The CDR3, as DNA: TGTGCCATCAGTGAAGGGACTAGCGGTCCCGGGGAGCTGTTTTTT. This gives the protein CAISEGTSGPGELFF.

DNA of the CDR3: TGTGCCAGCAGCTGTTGTGCTCCCATTCATAATTCACCCCTCCACTTT. It specifies CASSCCAPIHNSPLHF. This chain connects TRBV3-1 (or the pseudogene TRBV3-2) to TRBJ1-6; D is ambiguous. The germline V gene has CDR1 LGHDT and CDR2 YNNKEL (reference sequence). V dropped 5 bases and J dropped 5 bases, with 16 bases sitting between them. The length of the CDR3 is 16 residues.

This clone was counted once. The genes are TRBV5-4 and TRBJ1-1, with D possibly matching TRBD1 (5 bases). Germline assignment: CDR1 SGHNT and CDR2 YYREEE (reference sequence). There are 14 residues in the CDR3. V dropped 3 bases and J dropped 2 bases, with 11 bases sitting between them. The CDR3 DNA sequence: TGTGCCAGCAGCTCGGTCAGGGAAAACACTGAAGCTTTCTTT. Its translation is CASSSVRENTEAFF. The full variable domain, completed using reference TRBV5-4 and TRBJ1-1, is ETGVTQSPTHLIKTRGQQVTLRCSSQSGHNTVSWYQQALGQGPQFIFQYYREEENGRGNFPPRFSGLQFPNYSSELNVNALELDDSALYLCASSSVRENTEAFFGQGTRLTVV.